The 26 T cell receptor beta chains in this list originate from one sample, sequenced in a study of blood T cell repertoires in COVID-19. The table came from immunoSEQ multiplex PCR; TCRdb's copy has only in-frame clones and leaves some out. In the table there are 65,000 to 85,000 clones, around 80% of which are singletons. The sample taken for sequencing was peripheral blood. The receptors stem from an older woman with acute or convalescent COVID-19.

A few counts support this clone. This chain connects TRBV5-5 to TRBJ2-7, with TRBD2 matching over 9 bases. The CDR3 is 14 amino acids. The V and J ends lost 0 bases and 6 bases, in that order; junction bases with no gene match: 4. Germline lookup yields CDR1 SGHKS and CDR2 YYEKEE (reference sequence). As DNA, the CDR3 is TGTGCCAGCAGCTTGGATGCGGGGGGGCTCGAGCAGTACTTC. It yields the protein CASSLDAGGLEQYF.

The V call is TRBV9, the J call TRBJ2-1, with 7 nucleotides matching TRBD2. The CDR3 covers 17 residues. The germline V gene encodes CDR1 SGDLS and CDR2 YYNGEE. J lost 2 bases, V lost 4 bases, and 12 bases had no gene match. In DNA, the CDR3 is TGTGCCAGCAGCCCCGTTGGGGGGGGGTCCACCTACAATGAGCAGTTCTTC. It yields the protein CASSPVGGGSTYNEQFF.

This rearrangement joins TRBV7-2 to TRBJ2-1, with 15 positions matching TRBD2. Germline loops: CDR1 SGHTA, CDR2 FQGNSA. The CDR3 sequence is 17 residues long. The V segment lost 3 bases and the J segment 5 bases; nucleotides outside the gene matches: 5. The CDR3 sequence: CASSFQGLAGGHNEQFF. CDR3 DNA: TGTGCCAGCAGCTTCCAAGGACTAGCGGGGGGGCACAATGAGCAGTTCTTC. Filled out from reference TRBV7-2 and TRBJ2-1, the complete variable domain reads GAGVSQSPSNKVTEKGKDVELRCDPISGHTALYWYRQSLGQGLEFLIYFQGNSAPDKSGLPSDRFSAERTGGSVSTLTIQRTQQEDSAVYLCASSFQGLAGGHNEQFFGPGTRLTVL.

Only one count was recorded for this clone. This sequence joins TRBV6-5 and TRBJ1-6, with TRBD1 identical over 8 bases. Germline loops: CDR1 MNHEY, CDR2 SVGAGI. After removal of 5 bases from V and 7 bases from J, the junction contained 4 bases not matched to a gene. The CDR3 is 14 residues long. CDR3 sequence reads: CASSSPGGNSPLHF. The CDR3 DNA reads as TGTGCCAGCAGTAGTCCAGGGGGCAATTCACCCCTCCACTTT.

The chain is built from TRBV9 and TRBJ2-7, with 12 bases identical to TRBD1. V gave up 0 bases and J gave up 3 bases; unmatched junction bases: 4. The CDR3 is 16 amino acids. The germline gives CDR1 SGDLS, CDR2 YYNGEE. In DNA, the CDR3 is TGTGCCAGCAGCGTAGGGGACAGGGGGCAGGACTACGAGCAGTACTTC. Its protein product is CASSVGDRGQDYEQYF.

CDR3 protein: CSVKEQGLSTNEKLFF. CDR3 in DNA: TGCAGCGTTAAGGAACAGGGTCTCTCAACTAATGAAAAACTGTTTTTT. The chain carries TRBV29-1 and TRBJ1-4; D perhaps matches TRBD1 (6 bases). Germline lookup yields CDR1 SQVTM and CDR2 ANQGSEA. V dropped 5 bases and J dropped 0 bases, with 16 bases sitting between them. This CDR3 region has 16 residues.

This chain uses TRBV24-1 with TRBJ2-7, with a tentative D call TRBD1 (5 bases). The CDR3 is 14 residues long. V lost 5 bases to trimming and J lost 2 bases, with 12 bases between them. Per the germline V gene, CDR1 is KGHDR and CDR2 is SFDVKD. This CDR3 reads CATSVGHPPYEQYF. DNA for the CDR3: TGTGCCACCAGTGTCGGACACCCTCCCTACGAGCAGTACTTC.

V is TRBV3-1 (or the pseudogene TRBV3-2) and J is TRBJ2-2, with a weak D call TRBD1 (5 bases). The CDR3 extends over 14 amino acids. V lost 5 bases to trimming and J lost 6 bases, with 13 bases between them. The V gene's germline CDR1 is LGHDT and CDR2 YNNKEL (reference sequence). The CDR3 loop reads CASSLFGQAGELFF. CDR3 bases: TGTGCCAGCAGCTTATTCGGACAAGCCGGGGAGCTGTTTTTT.

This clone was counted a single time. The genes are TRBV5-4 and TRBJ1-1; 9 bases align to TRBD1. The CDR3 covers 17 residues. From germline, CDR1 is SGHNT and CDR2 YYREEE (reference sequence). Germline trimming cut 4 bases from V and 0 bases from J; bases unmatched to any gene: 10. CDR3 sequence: CASSGGTGTRMNTEAFF. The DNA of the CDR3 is TGTGCCAGCAGCGGTGGGACAGGGACTCGAATGAACACTGAAGCTTTCTTT.

The CDR3 is CASSEGTGSYEQYV. DNA for the CDR3: TGTGCCAGCAGTGAAGGGACAGGAAGCTACGAGCAGTACGTC. The J gene is TRBJ2-7, the V gene TRBV2, with 7 bases that match TRBD1. The J segment lost 3 bases and the V segment lost 1 base, leaving 3 bases of the junction unmatched. This CDR3 has 14 residues. Germline CDR1 SNHLY, CDR2 FYNNEI.

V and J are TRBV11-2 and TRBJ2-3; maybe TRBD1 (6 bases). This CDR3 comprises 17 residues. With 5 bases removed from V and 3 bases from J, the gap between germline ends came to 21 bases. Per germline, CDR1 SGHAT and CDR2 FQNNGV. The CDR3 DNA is TGTGCCAGCAGCCCCATCCCCACCTACCAGGGGACAGATACGCAGTATTTT. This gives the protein CASSPIPTYQGTDTQYF.

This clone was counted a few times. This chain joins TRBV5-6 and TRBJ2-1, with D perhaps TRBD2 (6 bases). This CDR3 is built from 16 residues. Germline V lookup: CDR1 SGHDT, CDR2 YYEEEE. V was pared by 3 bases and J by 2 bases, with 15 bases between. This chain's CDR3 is CASSSGTDLAYNEQFF. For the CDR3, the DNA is TGTGCCAGCAGCTCCGGGACTGACCTCGCCTACAATGAGCAGTTCTTC.

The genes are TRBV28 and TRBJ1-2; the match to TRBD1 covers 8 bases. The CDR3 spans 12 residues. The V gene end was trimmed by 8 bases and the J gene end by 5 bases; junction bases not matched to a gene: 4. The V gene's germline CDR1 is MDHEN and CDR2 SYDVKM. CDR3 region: CASLGQGYGYTF. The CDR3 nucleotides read TGTGCCAGCCTCGGACAGGGTTATGGCTACACCTTC.

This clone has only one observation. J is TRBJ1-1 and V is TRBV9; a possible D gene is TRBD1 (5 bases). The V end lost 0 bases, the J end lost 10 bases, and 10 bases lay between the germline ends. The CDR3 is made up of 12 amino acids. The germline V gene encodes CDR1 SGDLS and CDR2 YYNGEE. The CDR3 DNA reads TGTGCCAGCAGCGTAGGGGGCAGTTCAGCTTTCTTT. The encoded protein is CASSVGGSSAFF.

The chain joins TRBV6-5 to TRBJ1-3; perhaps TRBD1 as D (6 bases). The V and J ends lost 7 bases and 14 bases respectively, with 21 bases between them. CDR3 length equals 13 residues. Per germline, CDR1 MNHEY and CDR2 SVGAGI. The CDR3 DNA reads TGTGCCAGCAACTCATTGACAGGAACGGACCTATATTTT. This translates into CASNSLTGTDLYF.

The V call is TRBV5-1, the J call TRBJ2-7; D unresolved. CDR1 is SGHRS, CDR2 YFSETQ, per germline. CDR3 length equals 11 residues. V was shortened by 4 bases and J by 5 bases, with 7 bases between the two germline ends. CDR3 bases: TGCGCCAGCAGCCTCCAGGACGAGCAGTACTTC. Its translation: CASSLQDEQYF.

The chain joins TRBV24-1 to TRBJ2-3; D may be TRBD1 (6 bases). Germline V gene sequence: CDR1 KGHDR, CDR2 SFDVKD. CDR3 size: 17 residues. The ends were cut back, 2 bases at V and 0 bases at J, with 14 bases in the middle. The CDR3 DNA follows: TGTGCCACCAGTGATTCCTCGAGGGGGATGAGCACAGATACGCAGTATTTT. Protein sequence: CATSDSSRGMSTDTQYF.

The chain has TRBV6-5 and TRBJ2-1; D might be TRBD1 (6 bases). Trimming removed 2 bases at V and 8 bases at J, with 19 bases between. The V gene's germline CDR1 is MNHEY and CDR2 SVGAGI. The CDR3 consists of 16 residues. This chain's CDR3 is CASSYATGLNVYEQFF. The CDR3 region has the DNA TGTGCCAGCAGTTACGCAACAGGGCTTAATGTTTATGAGCAGTTCTTC.

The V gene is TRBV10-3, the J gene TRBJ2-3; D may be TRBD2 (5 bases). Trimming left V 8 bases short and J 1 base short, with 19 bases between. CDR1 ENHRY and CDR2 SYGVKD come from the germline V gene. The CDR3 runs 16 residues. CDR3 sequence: CAISGRAAGGTDTQYF. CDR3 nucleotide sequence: TGTGCCATCTCAGGCCGGGCCGCGGGTGGCACAGATACGCAGTATTTT.

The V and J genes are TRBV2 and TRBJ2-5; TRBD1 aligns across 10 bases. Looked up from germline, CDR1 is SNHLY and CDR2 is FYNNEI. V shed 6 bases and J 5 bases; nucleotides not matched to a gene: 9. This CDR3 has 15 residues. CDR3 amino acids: CASRGTGAPKETQYF. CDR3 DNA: TGTGCCAGCAGAGGGACAGGGGCCCCAAAGGAGACCCAGTACTTC.

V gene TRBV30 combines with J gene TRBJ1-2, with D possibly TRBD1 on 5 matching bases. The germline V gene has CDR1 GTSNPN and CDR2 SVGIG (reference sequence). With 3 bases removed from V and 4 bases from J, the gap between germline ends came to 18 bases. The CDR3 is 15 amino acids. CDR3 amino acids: CAWRTTGTAIYGYTF. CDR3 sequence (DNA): TGTGCCTGGAGAACCACCGGGACTGCGATCTATGGCTACACCTTC.

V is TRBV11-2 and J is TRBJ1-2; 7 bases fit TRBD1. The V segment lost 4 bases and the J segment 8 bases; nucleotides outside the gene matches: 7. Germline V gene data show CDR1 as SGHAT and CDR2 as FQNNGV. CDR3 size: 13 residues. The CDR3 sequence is CASSSRRTGGYTF. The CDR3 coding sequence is TGTGCCAGCAGCTCGCGTAGGACAGGAGGCTACACCTTC.

The CDR3 spells CASSPGGLNYGYTF. The CDR3 DNA is TGTGCCAGCAGTCCAGGGGGGCTTAACTATGGCTACACCTTC. The chain joins TRBV21-1 to TRBJ1-2; whether TRBD1, the table's D call, matches the DNA was not checked. TRBV21-1 corresponds to a pseudogene. The CDR3 has 14 amino acids.

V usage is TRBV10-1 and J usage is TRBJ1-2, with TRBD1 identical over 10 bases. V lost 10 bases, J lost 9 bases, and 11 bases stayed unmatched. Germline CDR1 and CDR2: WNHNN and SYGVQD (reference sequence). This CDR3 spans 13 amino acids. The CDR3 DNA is TGCGCCACTGAGACAGGGGGCCCTCAGAGCTACACCTTC. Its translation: CATETGGPQSYTF.

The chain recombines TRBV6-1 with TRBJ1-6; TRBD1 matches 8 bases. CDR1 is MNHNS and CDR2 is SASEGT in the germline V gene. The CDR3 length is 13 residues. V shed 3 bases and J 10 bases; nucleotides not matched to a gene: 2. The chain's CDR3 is CASSETGESPLHF. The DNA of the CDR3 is TGTGCCAGCAGTGAGACAGGGGAATCACCCCTCCACTTT.

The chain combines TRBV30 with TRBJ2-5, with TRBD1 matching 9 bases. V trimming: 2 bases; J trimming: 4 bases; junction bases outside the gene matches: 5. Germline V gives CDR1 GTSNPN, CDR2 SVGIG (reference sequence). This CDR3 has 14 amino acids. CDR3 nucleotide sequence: TGTGCCTGGAGTAGGACAGGGGTGAGAGAGACCCAGTACTTC. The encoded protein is CAWSRTGVRETQYF. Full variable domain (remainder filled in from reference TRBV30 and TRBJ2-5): SQTIHQWPATLVQPVGSPLSLECTVEGTSNPNLYWYRQAAGRGLQLLFYSVGIGQISSEVPQNLSASRPQDRQFILSSKKLLLSDSGFYLCAWSRTGVRETQYFGPGTRLLVL.